The rows below give T cell receptor beta chains drawn from one sample of a study of cytomegalovirus exposure and HLA in healthy donors. Profiled with immunoSEQ multiplex PCR; TCRdb holds only in-frame clones, not every one. This sample has 100,000 to 150,000 clones; around 75% occur once, and the top ten carry about 9.1%. Sequenced input: PBMCs. Receptors were obtained from a woman aged 50 to 60 in good health and CMV-seropositive. CDR3s include the opening cysteine and the closing phenylalanine or tryptophan. Fields, in order: V gene, CDR3 protein.

TRBV29-1 CSVRLSGRENIQYF
TRBV7-9 CASSRDSFLNEQYF
TRBV7-2 CASSLSDRLNTEAFF
TRBV5-1 CASSGGTGNEQFF
TRBV2 CASSGGRGLSGYTF
TRBV5-1 CASSLHTGNYGYTF
TRBV28 CASSFPGTANYGYTF
TRBV11-2 CASSLGPGGSTDTQYF
TRBV9 CASSLIFTDTQYF
TRBV7-2 CASSIGTTPEQYF
TRBV4-1 CASSHSPSGELFF
TRBV7-3 CASSPQAGVNNEQFF
TRBV4-3 CASSQVDRGNEKLFF
TRBV6-1 CASIINPGLVYEQYF
TRBV7-2 CASSLGGGSGNTIYF
TRBV5-1 CASSLNPRGAGGYTF
TRBV11-1 CASSLVGLADTGELFF
TRBV4-2 CASSQETGGANGYTF
TRBV27 CASSLNEKGFNEQYF
TRBV30 CAWSVGLAGDGETQYF
TRBV6-5 CASSYTTGYSYEQYF
TRBV6-6 CASSFQGPYEQYF
TRBV2 CATSPGQGSGTF
TRBV21-1 CASSKKPPGRGRLETQYF
TRBV7-9 CASSLALNPNTQYF
TRBV5-6 CASSIAAEQYF
TRBV25-1 CASSQPGTGNTEAFF
TRBV7-9 CASSTPGSTEAFF
TRBV30 CAWSRQGLAGGRVYEQYF
TRBV4-3 CASSQLGQGNSEKLFF
TRBV25-1 CASSLSVTGELFF
TRBV7-9 CASSPRPSGGSYNEQFF
TRBV7-3 CASSLVGGQETQYF
TRBV19 CASSISGHYNEQFF
TRBV5-1 CASSLGTGIRGPLSTIYF
TRBV20-1 CSAARTEAFF
TRBV5-1 CASSLGAFSNTGELFF
TRBV15 CATSSSPTGTPYEQYF
TRBV5-1 CASSRFGGREEQYF
TRBV5-8 CASSPGWWTNEKLFF
TRBV27 CASSSAGTTNEKLFF
TRBV7-3 CASSSTGFGSGANVLTF
TRBV6-1 CASSVTGGTEAFF
TRBV6-5 CASRIGQGHQPQHF
TRBV4-2 CASSQASALNQPQHF